Listed below are T cell receptor beta chains from one sample, sequenced in a study of cytomegalovirus exposure and HLA in healthy donors. Using immunoSEQ multiplex PCR, the repertoire was profiled, and TCRdb retains in-frame clones only, with some absent. In the table there are 98,000 or so clones, around 73% of which are singletons. Sequencing was done on a sample of PBMCs. The source of these receptors is a woman aged 40 to 50 in good health and CMV-seronegative. CDR3s include the opening cysteine and the closing phenylalanine or tryptophan. The D gene is left open where the match is weak. Not every row has a clone size; where given, it reads once, few, many or a size class.

v_call: TRBV6-4; d_call: TRBD1; clone_size: few; j_call: TRBJ2-1; cdr3_length: 15; cdr3_nt: TGTGCCAGCAGTGACACAGGGGGCGCGGGCAATGAGCAGTTCTTC; cdr3_aa: CASSDTGGAGNEQFF
v_call: TRBV28; d_call: -; clone_size: -; j_call: TRBJ1-2; cdr3_length: 17; cdr3_nt: TGTGCCAGCAGTTCAACAGGGTCGGTGGTCACGGACTATGGCTACACCTTC; cdr3_aa: CASSSTGSVVTDYGYTF
v_call: TRBV28; d_call: -; clone_size: -; j_call: TRBJ1-2; cdr3_length: 12; cdr3_nt: TGTGCCTGTGGGGACAACCTTTATGGCTACACCTTC; cdr3_aa: CACGDNLYGYTF
v_call: TRBV7-9; d_call: -; clone_size: -; j_call: TRBJ2-3; cdr3_length: 16; cdr3_nt: TGTGCCAGCAGCTTACCTACCGGGAGTTTTACAGATACGCAGTATTTT; cdr3_aa: CASSLPTGSFTDTQYF
v_call: TRBV27; d_call: TRBD1; clone_size: -; j_call: TRBJ2-3; cdr3_length: 15; cdr3_nt: TGTGCCAGCAGTATGAGGGGGCTTGGGACAGATACGCAGTATTTT; cdr3_aa: CASSMRGLGTDTQYF
v_call: TRBV18; d_call: TRBD2; clone_size: -; j_call: TRBJ2-1; cdr3_length: 18; cdr3_nt: TGTGCCAGCTCACCTCAGGGACTAGCGGGAGGGCCTAAGAATGAGCAGTTCTTC; cdr3_aa: CASSPQGLAGGPKNEQFF
v_call: TRBV6-1; d_call: TRBD2; clone_size: -; j_call: TRBJ2-7; cdr3_length: 15; cdr3_nt: TGTGCCAGCAGTCGGGAGGGGACCGTCTCCTACGAGCAGTACTTC; cdr3_aa: CASSREGTVSYEQYF
v_call: TRBV9; d_call: TRBD2; clone_size: -; j_call: TRBJ2-5; cdr3_length: 16; cdr3_nt: TGTGCCAGCAGCGTAATTCCTAGCGGGAGTGGGGAGACCCAGTACTTC; cdr3_aa: CASSVIPSGSGETQYF
v_call: TRBV28; d_call: -; clone_size: -; j_call: TRBJ1-5; cdr3_length: 11; cdr3_nt: TGTGCCAGCTGTTCCCGGGGGAGGTTCCATTTT; cdr3_aa: CASCSRGRFHF
v_call: TRBV6-5; d_call: -; clone_size: few; j_call: TRBJ1-1; cdr3_length: 14; cdr3_nt: TGTGCCAGCAGTTACTCGAACATGAACACTGAAGCTTTCTTT; cdr3_aa: CASSYSNMNTEAFF
v_call: TRBV23-1; d_call: -; clone_size: -; j_call: TRBJ2-1; cdr3_length: 17; cdr3_nt: TGCGCCAGCAGTCACCCCTTAGAAAGTCTCGGGGTCAATGAGCAGTTCTTC; cdr3_aa: CASSHPLESLGVNEQFF
v_call: TRBV27; d_call: TRBD1; clone_size: -; j_call: TRBJ1-2; cdr3_length: 13; cdr3_nt: TGTGCCAGCAGCCTCGACAGGGTGGGTGGCTACACCTTC; cdr3_aa: CASSLDRVGGYTF
v_call: TRBV4-3; d_call: -; clone_size: -; j_call: TRBJ1-2; cdr3_length: 15; cdr3_nt: TGCGCCAGCAGCCAAGATAGACGGACTAGCTATGGCTACACCTTC; cdr3_aa: CASSQDRRTSYGYTF
v_call: TRBV29-1; d_call: TRBD1; clone_size: -; j_call: TRBJ2-2; cdr3_length: 15; cdr3_nt: TGCAGCGTTGACTCCGGGACAGCGAACACCGGGGAGCTGTTTTTT; cdr3_aa: CSVDSGTANTGELFF
v_call: TRBV19; d_call: -; clone_size: -; j_call: TRBJ2-7; cdr3_length: 13; cdr3_nt: TGTGCCAGTAGTTTTGGGGGGACCTACGAGCAGTACTTC; cdr3_aa: CASSFGGTYEQYF
v_call: TRBV7-3; d_call: TRBD2; clone_size: -; j_call: TRBJ2-3; cdr3_length: 16; cdr3_nt: TGTGCCAGCAGCCGCCTTAGCGGGAGGGCGGGAGATACGCAGTATTTT; cdr3_aa: CASSRLSGRAGDTQYF
v_call: TRBV28; d_call: TRBD2; clone_size: -; j_call: TRBJ2-1; cdr3_length: 16; cdr3_nt: TGTGCCAGCAGCCTTGCTACGGGACTAGCGGACAATGAGCAGTTCTTC; cdr3_aa: CASSLATGLADNEQFF
v_call: TRBV19; d_call: -; clone_size: -; j_call: TRBJ2-1; cdr3_length: 16; cdr3_nt: TGTGCCAGTAGTTCCGCCTCTAGCCAGTACTACAATGAGCAGTTCTTC; cdr3_aa: CASSSASSQYYNEQFF
v_call: TRBV19; d_call: -; clone_size: -; j_call: TRBJ2-7; cdr3_length: 14; cdr3_nt: TGTGCCAGTGGCCGCGAGGGTAGTTCCTACGAGCAGTACTTC; cdr3_aa: CASGREGSSYEQYF
v_call: TRBV19; d_call: TRBD2; clone_size: few; j_call: TRBJ2-3; cdr3_length: 20; cdr3_nt: TGTGCCAGTAGTGTAGGGGAGTTGGGTGTAGCGGGGACTGGCGCAGATACGCAGTATTTT; cdr3_aa: CASSVGELGVAGTGADTQYF
v_call: TRBV18; d_call: -; clone_size: -; j_call: TRBJ1-1; cdr3_length: 16; cdr3_nt: TGTGCCAGCTCACCACAAACGGGGGGGATGAACACTGAAGCTTTCTTT; cdr3_aa: CASSPQTGGMNTEAFF
v_call: TRBV19; d_call: TRBD1; clone_size: -; j_call: TRBJ1-1; cdr3_length: 15; cdr3_nt: TGTGCCAACCGACCTTCTAGACAGGGGGCCACTGAAGCTTTCTTT; cdr3_aa: CANRPSRQGATEAFF
v_call: TRBV19; d_call: -; clone_size: -; j_call: TRBJ2-1; cdr3_length: 14; cdr3_nt: TGTGCCAGGTTACAGAGCTACTCCTACAATGAGCAGTTCTTC; cdr3_aa: CARLQSYSYNEQFF
v_call: TRBV28; d_call: -; clone_size: -; j_call: TRBJ2-7; cdr3_length: 11; cdr3_nt: TGTGCCAGCAGTTCCGGCTACGAGCAGTACTTC; cdr3_aa: CASSSGYEQYF
v_call: TRBV7-9; d_call: TRBD2; clone_size: -; j_call: TRBJ2-3; cdr3_length: 14; cdr3_nt: TGTGCCAGCAGCCTCACGGGAGGGACAGATACGCAGTATTTT; cdr3_aa: CASSLTGGTDTQYF
v_call: TRBV18; d_call: TRBD1; clone_size: -; j_call: TRBJ2-7; cdr3_length: 15; cdr3_nt: TGTGCCAGCTCACCGTTGGGACAGATGAACTACGAGCAGTACTTC; cdr3_aa: CASSPLGQMNYEQYF
v_call: TRBV7-9; d_call: TRBD1; clone_size: -; j_call: TRBJ1-2; cdr3_length: 13; cdr3_nt: TGTGCCAGCAGCTCGACAGGGAACTATGGCTACACCTTC; cdr3_aa: CASSSTGNYGYTF
v_call: TRBV6-6; d_call: TRBD1; clone_size: -; j_call: TRBJ1-2; cdr3_length: 14; cdr3_nt: TGTGCCAGCAGTTACTCACAGGGGATCGAAGGCTACACCTTC; cdr3_aa: CASSYSQGIEGYTF
v_call: TRBV30; d_call: -; clone_size: once; j_call: TRBJ2-1; cdr3_length: 13; cdr3_nt: TGTGCTTCAACGGGACTCTTCCACAATGAGCAGTTCTTC; cdr3_aa: CASTGLFHNEQFF
v_call: TRBV28; d_call: -; clone_size: -; j_call: TRBJ1-1; cdr3_length: 12; cdr3_nt: TGTGCCAGCAGGAGGGGGGGACCTGAAGCTTTCTTT; cdr3_aa: CASRRGGPEAFF
v_call: TRBV27; d_call: -; clone_size: few; j_call: TRBJ2-7; cdr3_length: 15; cdr3_nt: TGTGCCAGCACCCAGGGGGGAGGATTAGTCTACGAGCAGTACTTC; cdr3_aa: CASTQGGGLVYEQYF
v_call: TRBV11-2; d_call: -; clone_size: -; j_call: TRBJ2-7; cdr3_length: 13; cdr3_nt: TGTGCCAGCAGCTCGGGACTGTACTACGAGCAGTACTTC; cdr3_aa: CASSSGLYYEQYF
v_call: TRBV19; d_call: TRBD2; clone_size: -; j_call: TRBJ2-3; cdr3_length: 18; cdr3_nt: TGTGCCAGTAGTATAAGGGCGAGCGGGAGATTTGTGACAGATACGCAGTATTTT; cdr3_aa: CASSIRASGRFVTDTQYF
v_call: TRBV7-9; d_call: -; clone_size: -; j_call: TRBJ1-2; cdr3_length: 13; cdr3_nt: TGTGCCAGCAGCTTTGGAGGAACTTATGGCTACACCTTC; cdr3_aa: CASSFGGTYGYTF
v_call: TRBV9; d_call: TRBD2; clone_size: -; j_call: TRBJ2-5; cdr3_length: 18; cdr3_nt: TGTGCCAGCAGCGTTAGAGAGGGTGGGGGACTATTGTTGGAGACCCAGTACTTC; cdr3_aa: CASSVREGGGLLLETQYF